This TCR beta chain appears in the sequencing data of a study of blood T cell repertoires in COVID-19. Whole-study context: There were acute and convalescent COVID-19 samples, and they came from the United States, Italy and Spain. From T cells, B-cell-depleted T cells, or PBMCs came the material, which was cDNA or gDNA.

In Seattle, patients joined the study during active infection and were tracked longitudinally. Some clones are missing from TCRdb's copy, which holds only in-frame ones; the method was immunoSEQ multiplex PCR. The data show some 250,000 clones, about 86% seen once. The receptor's source is a woman aged 30 to 39 with COVID-19, enrolled during active disease. Sequencing used peripheral blood.

The DNA of the CDR3 is TGTGCCAGCAGCCCGGACAGGGGGGTCACAGATACGCAGTATTTT. It codes for CASSPDRGVTDTQYF. The rearrangement links TRBV7-9 to TRBJ2-3, with 10 bases fitting TRBD1. The CDR3 runs 15 residues. The germline V gene encodes CDR1 SEHNR and CDR2 FQNEAQ (reference sequence). V lost 5 bases and J lost 2; bases outside the gene matches: 4.